These T cell receptor beta chains were read from a single sample in a study of read filtering for tumor transcriptome and immune sequencing. Each CDR3 protein gets one entry after TCRdb re-called the reads with MiXCR. The data show around 40,000 distinct CDR3 sequences, roughly 12% seen once. Source material: a population of CD138-negative cells sorted from bone marrow. These receptors came from a donor aged 40 or over with multiple myeloma. CDR3s include the opening cysteine and the closing phenylalanine or tryptophan. The D gene is left open where the match is weak. Clone size is given for some rows only: seen once, a few or many times, or a class if the clone is expanded.

>TRBJ2-5|.|16|many|TRBV4-1
CASSHPGAGRGETQYF
TGCGCCAGCAGCCATCCCGGCGCAGGTCGGGGAGAGACCCAGTACTTC
>TRBJ2-2|.|15|many|TRBV20-1
CSARRFAAGSGELFF
TGCAGTGCCCGAAGGTTCGCTGCCGGGAGCGGGGAGCTGTTTTTT
>TRBJ1-5|.|14|many|TRBV10-3
CAITLDRADQPQHF
TGTGCCATCACCTTGGACAGAGCCGATCAGCCCCAGCATTTT
>TRBJ2-5|TRBD1|17|.|TRBV24-1
CATSTFGRDSKQETQYF
TGTGCCACCAGTACCTTTGGCCGGGACAGTAAACAAGAGACCCAGTACTTC
>TRBJ1-6|TRBD1|15|few|TRBV11-2
CASSQPGQSASPLHF
TGTGCCAGCAGCCAACCGGGACAGTCGGCTTCACCCCTCCACTTT
>TRBJ1-5|TRBD1|15|many|TRBV6-5
CASSLTGGGNQPQHF
TGTGCCAGCAGCCTGACAGGGGGTGGCAATCAGCCCCAGCATTTT
>TRBJ2-3|TRBD2|16|many|TRBV7-2
CASRSSGAGGTDTQYF
TGTGCCAGCAGGTCCTCTGGGGCGGGGGGCACAGATACGCAGTATTTT
>TRBJ2-4|.|12|many|TRBV2
CARRQGSSGWDF
TGTGCCAGGAGGCAGGGAAGCTCGGGTTGGGACTTC
>TRBJ1-1|TRBD1|14|many|TRBV27
CASSLTQGATEAFF
TGTGCCAGCAGTTTAACTCAGGGGGCTACTGAAGCTTTCTTT
>TRBJ1-2|.|14|many|TRBV20-1
CSAPDTTVNYGYTF
TGCAGTGCTCCGGACACGACAGTTAACTATGGCTACACCTTC
>TRBJ2-2|TRBD2|15|many|TRBV20-1
CSVPTERGYTGELFF
TGCAGTGTCCCTACCGAGCGGGGGTACACCGGGGAGCTGTTTTTT
>TRBJ2-5|TRBD1|14|.|TRBV19
CASSSTGTDETQYF
TGTGCCAGTAGTTCGACCGGGACAGATGAGACCCAGTACTTC
>TRBJ2-3|TRBD1|15|many|TRBV19
CASSLLDRAADTQYF
TGTGCCAGTAGTCTTCTGGACAGGGCGGCAGATACGCAGTATTTT
>TRBJ2-1|.|13|many|TRBV7-2
CASSLNRDNEQFF
TGTGCCAGCAGCCTAAACAGGGACAATGAGCAGTTCTTC
>TRBJ2-7|.|15|many|TRBV4-1
CASSQDSRGLREQYF
TGCGCCAGCAGCCAAGACTCTAGGGGGTTACGCGAGCAGTACTTC
>TRBJ1-2|.|13|many|TRBV6-9
CASSYCGDYGYTF
TGTGCCAGCAGTTATTGTGGGGACTATGGCTACACCTTC
>TRBJ2-1|.|16|many|TRBV12-3/TRBV12-4
CASTPKSEVPYNEQFF
TGTGCCAGCACACCGAAATCAGAGGTCCCCTACAATGAGCAGTTCTTC
>TRBJ1-3|.|23|many|TRBV7-2
CASSLVLENPGETLGGSGNTIYF
TGTGCCAGCAGTTTGGTCTTGGAAAACCCGGGGGAAACCCTCGGGGGCTCTGGAAACACCATATATTTT
>TRBJ2-2|TRBD2|18|once|TRBV7-2
CASSLAGGSGGNTGELFF
TGTGCCAGCAGCTTAGCGGGGGGTAGCGGGGGGAACACCGGGGAGCTGTTTTTT
>TRBJ2-1|TRBD1|15|many|TRBV5-5
CASSFTGGVYNEQFF
TGTGCCAGCAGCTTTACAGGGGGCGTCTACAATGAGCAGTTCTTC
>TRBJ2-1|TRBD2|16|many|TRBV19
CASSTGGLAGGGEQFF
TGTGCCAGTAGTACTGGAGGATTAGCGGGGGGCGGTGAGCAGTTCTTC
>TRBJ2-1|.|14|many|TRBV20-1
CSARPPGGHNEQFF
TGCAGTGCTAGACCACCCGGGGGCCACAATGAGCAGTTCTTC
>TRBJ2-7|.|14|many|TRBV20-1
CSARPPMAGSEQYF
TGCAGTGCTAGACCTCCTATGGCGGGGTCTGAGCAGTACTTC
>TRBJ1-6|.|15|many|TRBV7-8
CASSLGATRRSPLHF
TGTGCCAGCAGCTTAGGCGCGACTCGGAGGTCACCCCTCCACTTT
>TRBJ2-1|.|17|many|TRBV7-8
CASSQRNLLSRYNEQFF
TGTGCCAGCAGCCAGAGGAATCTCTTATCACGGTACAATGAGCAGTTCTTC
>TRBJ2-2|.|14|many|TRBV11-2
CASSLVGNTGELFF
TGTGCCAGCAGCTTAGTCGGGAACACCGGGGAGCTGTTTTTT
>TRBJ2-7|TRBD1|14|many|TRBV11-2
CASSLGQGGHEQYF
TGTGCCAGCAGCTTAGGACAGGGGGGTCACGAGCAGTACTTC
>TRBJ2-2|.|17|.|TRBV29-1
CSVVGSRASLLPGELFF
TGCAGCGTTGTCGGATCCAGGGCGAGTCTCCTTCCCGGGGAGCTGTTTTTT
>TRBJ1-1|.|13|many|TRBV7-9
CASSFSVNTEAFF
TGTGCCAGCAGCTTCAGTGTGAACACTGAAGCTTTCTTT
>TRBJ1-2|TRBD1|14|many|TRBV20-1
CSAEPGTGANGYTF
TGCAGTGCGGAACCCGGGACAGGGGCGAATGGCTACACCTTC
>TRBJ2-5|TRBD2|16|.|TRBV28
CASSLPPTSTRETQYF
TGTGCCAGCAGTTTACCCCCGACTAGCACACGGGAGACCCAGTACTTC
>TRBJ1-1|.|14|many|TRBV5-1
CASSRAGRNTEAFF
TGCGCCAGCAGCCGAGCCGGCCGGAACACTGAAGCTTTCTTT
>TRBJ2-7|TRBD1|15|many|TRBV30
CAWSSPGGHSYEQYF
TGTGCCTGGAGTTCTCCAGGGGGCCACTCCTACGAGCAGTACTTC
>TRBJ2-3|TRBD2|13|many|TRBV6-1
CASTGGESDTQYF
TGTGCCAGCACTGGGGGGGAATCTGATACGCAGTATTTT
>TRBJ2-7|.|15|many|TRBV5-1
CASSLAGRNFYEQYF
TGCGCCAGCAGCTTGGCCGGACGCAATTTCTACGAGCAGTACTTC
>TRBJ2-1|TRBD1|16|many|TRBV24-1
CATSDRTGSPYNEQFF
TGTGCCACCAGTGACCGGACAGGGTCCCCCTACAATGAGCAGTTCTTC